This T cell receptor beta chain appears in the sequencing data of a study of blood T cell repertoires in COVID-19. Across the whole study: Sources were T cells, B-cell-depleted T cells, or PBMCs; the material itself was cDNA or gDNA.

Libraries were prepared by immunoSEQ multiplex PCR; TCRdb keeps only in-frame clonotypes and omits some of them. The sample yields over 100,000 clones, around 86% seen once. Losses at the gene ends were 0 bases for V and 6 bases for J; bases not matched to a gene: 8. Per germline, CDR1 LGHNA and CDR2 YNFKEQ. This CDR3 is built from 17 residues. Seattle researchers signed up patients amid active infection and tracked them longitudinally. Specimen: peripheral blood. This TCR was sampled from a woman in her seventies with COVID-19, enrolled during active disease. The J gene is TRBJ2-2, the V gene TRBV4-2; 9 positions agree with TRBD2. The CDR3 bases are TGTGCCAGCAGCCAAGATCTGGCGGGGGGGCCCCCCGGGGAGCTGTTTTTT. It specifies CASSQDLAGGPPGELFF.